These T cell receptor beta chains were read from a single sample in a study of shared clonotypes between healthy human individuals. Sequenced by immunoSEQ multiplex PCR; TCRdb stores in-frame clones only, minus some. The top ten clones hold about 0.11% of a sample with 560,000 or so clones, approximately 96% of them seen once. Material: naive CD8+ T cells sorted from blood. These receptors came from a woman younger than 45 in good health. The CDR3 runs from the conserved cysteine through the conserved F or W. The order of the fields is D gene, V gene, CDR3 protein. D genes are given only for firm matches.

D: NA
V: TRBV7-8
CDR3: CASSLGAGLAYEQYF

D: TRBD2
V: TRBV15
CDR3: CATSRDLLAETPTYNEQFF

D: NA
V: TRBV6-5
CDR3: CASSSWGRGYTF

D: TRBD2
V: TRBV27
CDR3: CASSLSAGEVQNIQYF

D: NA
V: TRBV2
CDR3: CASIGASNTGELFF

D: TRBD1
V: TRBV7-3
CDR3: CASSYTGGLADTQYF

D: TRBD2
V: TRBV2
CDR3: CATRLAGEGYNEQFF

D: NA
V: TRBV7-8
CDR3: CASSTWGLYQETQYF

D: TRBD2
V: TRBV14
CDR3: CASSFYGLGEQFF

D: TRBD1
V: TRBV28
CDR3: CASGQGASYEQYF

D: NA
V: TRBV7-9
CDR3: CASSQAGTTYEQYF

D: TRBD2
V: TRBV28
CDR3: CASSSYRLAVGYNEQFF

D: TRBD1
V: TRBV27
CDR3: CASSLTGTGEYEQYF

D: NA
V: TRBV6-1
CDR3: CASSEGQGLNTEAFF

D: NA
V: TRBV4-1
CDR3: CASSHIITDGYTF

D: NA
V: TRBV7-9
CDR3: CASSPAALFGLTHYEQYF

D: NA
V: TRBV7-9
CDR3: CASSVGAETTNEKLFF

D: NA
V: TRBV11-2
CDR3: CASSLVVRDYYGYTF

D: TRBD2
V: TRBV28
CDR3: CASSFNAGDTDTQYF

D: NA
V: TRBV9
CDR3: CASSVWDLTDTQYF

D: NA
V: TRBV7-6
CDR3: CASSLEQGHPYEQYF

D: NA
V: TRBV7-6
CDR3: CASSNSDKRPQETQYF

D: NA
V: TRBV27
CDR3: CASSYDSTYEQYF

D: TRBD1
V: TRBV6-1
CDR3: CASSAGQGNGNQPQHF

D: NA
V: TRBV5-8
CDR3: CASSGTTRRDEQFF

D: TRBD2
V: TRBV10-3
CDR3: CAISGGPGLAGRPQETQYF

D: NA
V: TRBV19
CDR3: CASSSQGTPQETQYF

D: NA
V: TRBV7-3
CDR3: CASSLTLGDPLFF

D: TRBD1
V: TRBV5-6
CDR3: CASSGDSSNEQFF

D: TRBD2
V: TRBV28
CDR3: CASSTYHGLAGQETQYF

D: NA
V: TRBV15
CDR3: CATSRDLGDSVGDEQFF

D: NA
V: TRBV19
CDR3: CASGEWARLAVNTDTQYF

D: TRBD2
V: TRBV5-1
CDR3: CASSLFLAGRGINEQFF

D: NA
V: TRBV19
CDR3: CASKVTKGVYGSGNTIYF

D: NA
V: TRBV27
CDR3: CASSLTPDYEQYF

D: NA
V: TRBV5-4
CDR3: CASSAIRGISGELFF

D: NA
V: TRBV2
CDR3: CASSEGWGRSEQFF

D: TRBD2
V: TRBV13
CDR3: CASSLAGGNTGELFF

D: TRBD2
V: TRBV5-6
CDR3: CASSGRTSGIDNEQFF

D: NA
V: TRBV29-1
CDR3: CSVSGWGTDTQYF

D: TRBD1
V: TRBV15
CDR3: CATSWTGVREQYF

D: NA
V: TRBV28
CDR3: CASSLLTARGELFF

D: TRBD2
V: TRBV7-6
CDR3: CASSLAAGGAEQYF

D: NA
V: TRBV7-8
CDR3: CASSSSKSEQYF

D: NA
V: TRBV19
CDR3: CASRPDPLNTEAFF

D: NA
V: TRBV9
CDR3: CASSVEGEWETQYF

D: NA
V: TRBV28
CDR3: CASSLQGPLRSNYNEQFF

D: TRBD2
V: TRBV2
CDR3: CASSEELAGAYEQYF

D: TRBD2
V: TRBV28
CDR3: CASSLGLAGLIDEQYF

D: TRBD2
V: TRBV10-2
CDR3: CASSEGTSLTDTQYF

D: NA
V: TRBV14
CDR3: CASSQDYRQFEDETQYF

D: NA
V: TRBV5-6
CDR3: CASSLGGNRAFF

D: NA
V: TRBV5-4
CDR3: CASSPGGYEQYF

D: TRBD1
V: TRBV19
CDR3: CASRPDRARQSDEQYF

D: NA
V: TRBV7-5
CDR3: CVRSLVRNRDRGFYEQYF

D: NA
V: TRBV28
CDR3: CASSLRQVYGYTF

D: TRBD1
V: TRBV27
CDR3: CASSFVQGAHEQYF

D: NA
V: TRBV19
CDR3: CASSEQGAYLPQHF